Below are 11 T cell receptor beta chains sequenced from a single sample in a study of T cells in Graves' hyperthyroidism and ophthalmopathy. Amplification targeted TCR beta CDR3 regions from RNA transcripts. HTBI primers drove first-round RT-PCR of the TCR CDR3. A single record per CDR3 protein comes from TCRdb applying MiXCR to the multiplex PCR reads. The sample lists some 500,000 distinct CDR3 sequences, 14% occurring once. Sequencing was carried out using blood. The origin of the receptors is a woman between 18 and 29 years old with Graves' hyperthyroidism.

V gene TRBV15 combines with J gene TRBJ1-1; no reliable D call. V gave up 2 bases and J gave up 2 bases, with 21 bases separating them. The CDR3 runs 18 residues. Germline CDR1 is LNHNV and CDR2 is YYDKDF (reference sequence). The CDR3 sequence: CATSRPPRAYTSNTEAFF. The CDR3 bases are TGTGCCACCAGCAGACCTCCTAGGGCTTACACTTCTAACACTGAAGCTTTCTTT.

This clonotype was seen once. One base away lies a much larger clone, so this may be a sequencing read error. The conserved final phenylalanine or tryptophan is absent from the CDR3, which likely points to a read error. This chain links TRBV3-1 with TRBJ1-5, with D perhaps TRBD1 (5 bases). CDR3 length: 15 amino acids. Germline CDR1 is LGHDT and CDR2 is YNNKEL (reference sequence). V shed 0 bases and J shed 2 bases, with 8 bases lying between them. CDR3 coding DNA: TGTGCCAGCAGCCAAGATATGGGGCGCAATCAGCCCCAGCATATT. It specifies CASSQDMGRNQPQHI.

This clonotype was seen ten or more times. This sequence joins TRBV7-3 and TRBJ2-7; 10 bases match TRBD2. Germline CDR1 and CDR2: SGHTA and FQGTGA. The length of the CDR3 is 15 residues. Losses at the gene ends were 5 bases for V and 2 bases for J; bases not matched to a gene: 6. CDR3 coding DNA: TGTGCCAGCAGCAAAACTAGCGGGAAAACCTACGAGCAGTACTTC. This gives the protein CASSKTSGKTYEQYF.

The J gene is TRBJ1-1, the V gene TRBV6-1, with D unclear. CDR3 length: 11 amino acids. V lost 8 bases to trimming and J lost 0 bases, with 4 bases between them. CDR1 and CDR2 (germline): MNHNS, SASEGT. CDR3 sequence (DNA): TGTGCCAGCCAGTTGAACACTGAAGCTTTCTTT. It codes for CASQLNTEAFF.

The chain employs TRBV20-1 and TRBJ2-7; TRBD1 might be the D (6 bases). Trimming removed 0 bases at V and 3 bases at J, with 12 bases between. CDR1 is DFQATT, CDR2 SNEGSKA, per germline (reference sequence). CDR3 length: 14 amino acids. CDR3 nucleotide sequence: TGCAGTGCTAGAGATGGCGCAGGGGACTACGAGCAGTACTTC. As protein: CSARDGAGDYEQYF.

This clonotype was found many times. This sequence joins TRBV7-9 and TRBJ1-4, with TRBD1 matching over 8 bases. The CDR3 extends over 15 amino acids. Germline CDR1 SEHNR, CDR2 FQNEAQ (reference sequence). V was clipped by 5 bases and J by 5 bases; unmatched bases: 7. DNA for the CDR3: TGTGCCAGCAGCAGAGGACAGGGAGACAATGAAAAACTGTTTTTT. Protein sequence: CASSRGQGDNEKLFF.

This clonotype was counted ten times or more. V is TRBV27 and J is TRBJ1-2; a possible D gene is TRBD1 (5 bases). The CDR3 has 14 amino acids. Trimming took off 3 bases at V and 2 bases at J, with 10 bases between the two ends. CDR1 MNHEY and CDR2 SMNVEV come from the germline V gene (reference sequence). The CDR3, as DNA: TGTGCCAGCAGTTTGCGAGGGGCGAACTATGGCTACACCTTC. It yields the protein CASSLRGANYGYTF.

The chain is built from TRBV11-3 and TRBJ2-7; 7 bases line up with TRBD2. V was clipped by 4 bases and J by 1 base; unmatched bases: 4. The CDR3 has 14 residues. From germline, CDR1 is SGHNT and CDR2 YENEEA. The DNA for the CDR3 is TGTGCCAGCAGCTGGCCTAGCGGATCCTACGAGCAGTACTTC. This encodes CASSWPSGSYEQYF.

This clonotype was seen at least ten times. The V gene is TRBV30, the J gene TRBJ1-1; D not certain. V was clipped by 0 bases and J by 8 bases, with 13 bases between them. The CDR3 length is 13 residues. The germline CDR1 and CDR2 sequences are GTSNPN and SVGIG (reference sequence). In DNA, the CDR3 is TGTGCCTGGAGTGTACGCGGCCGTATGGAAGCTTTCTTT. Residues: CAWSVRGRMEAFF. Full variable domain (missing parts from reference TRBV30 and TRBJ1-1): SQTIHQWPATLVQPVGSPLSLECTVEGTSNPNLYWYRQAAGRGLQLLFYSVGIGQISSEVPQNLSASRPQDRQFILSSKKLLLSDSGFYLCAWSVRGRMEAFFGQGTRLTVV.

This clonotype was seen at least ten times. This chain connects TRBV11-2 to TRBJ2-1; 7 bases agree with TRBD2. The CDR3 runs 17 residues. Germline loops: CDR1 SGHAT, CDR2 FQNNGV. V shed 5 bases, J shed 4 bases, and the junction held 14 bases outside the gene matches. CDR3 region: CASSPTAFLAAYNEQFF. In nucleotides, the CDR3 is TGTGCCAGCAGCCCGACGGCTTTCCTAGCGGCTTACAATGAGCAGTTCTTC. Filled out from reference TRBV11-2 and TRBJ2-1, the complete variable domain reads EAGVAQSPRYKIIEKRQSVAFWCNPISGHATLYWYQQILGQGPKLLIQFQNNGVVDDSQLPKDRFSAERLKGVDSTLKIQPAKLEDSAVYLCASSPTAFLAAYNEQFFGPGTRLTVL.

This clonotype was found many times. CDR3 loop: CALAGGANTGELFF. The DNA of the CDR3 is TGTGCTTTAGCGGGAGGCGCGAACACCGGGGAGCTGTTTTTT. This chain uses TRBV30 with TRBJ2-2; 10 bases align to TRBD2. CDR1 is GTSNPN, CDR2 SVGIG, per germline (reference sequence). The CDR3 runs 14 residues.